This T cell receptor beta chain comes out of a study of control samples from healthy donors and cancer patients. TCRdb's copy holds only in-frame clones and misses some; the assay was immunoSEQ multiplex PCR. The repertoire holds roughly 150,000 clones, roughly 89% seen once, with over 4% in the top ten. The source of this sequence is a man aged 25-40 years in good health. Sequences were obtained from blood.

CDR3 sequence (DNA): TGTGCCAGTAGTAAGGCAGCACTCTATGGCTACACCTTC. It is translated as CASSKAALYGYTF. The chain combines TRBV19 with TRBJ1-2; D gene ambiguous. The CDR3 is 13 amino acids. The V gene lost 4 bases and the J gene lost 4 bases, with 10 bases spanning the gap. From germline, CDR1 is LNHDA and CDR2 SQIVND (reference sequence).